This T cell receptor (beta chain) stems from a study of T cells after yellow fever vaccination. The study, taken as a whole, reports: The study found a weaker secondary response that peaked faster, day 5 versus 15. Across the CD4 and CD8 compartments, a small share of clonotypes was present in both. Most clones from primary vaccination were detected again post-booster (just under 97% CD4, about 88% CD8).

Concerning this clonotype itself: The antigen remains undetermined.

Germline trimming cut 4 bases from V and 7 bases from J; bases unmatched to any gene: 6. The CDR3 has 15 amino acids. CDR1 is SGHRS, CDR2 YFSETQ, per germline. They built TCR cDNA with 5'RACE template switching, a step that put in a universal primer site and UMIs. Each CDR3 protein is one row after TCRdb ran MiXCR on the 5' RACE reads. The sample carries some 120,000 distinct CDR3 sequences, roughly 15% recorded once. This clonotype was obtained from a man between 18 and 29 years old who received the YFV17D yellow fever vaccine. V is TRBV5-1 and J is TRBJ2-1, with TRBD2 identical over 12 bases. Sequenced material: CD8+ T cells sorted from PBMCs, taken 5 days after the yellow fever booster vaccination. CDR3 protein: CASSPGLAGTNEQFF. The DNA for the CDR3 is TGCGCCAGCAGCCCCGGACTAGCGGGGACTAATGAGCAGTTCTTC.